The rows below give T cell receptor beta chains drawn from one sample of a study of vaccination and CD4 T cells after COVID-19. Their antigens are not known. One entry per CDR3 protein results from TCRdb running MiXCR on the PCR reads. Of under 20,000 distinct CDR3 sequences listed, over 75% are singletons. Sequenced material: CD4+ T cells from blood, cultured in vitro, taken after SARS-CoV-2 vaccination. Receptor source: a human donor who received a COVID-19 vaccine. The CDR3 runs from the conserved cysteine through the conserved F or W. Fields, in order: D gene, J gene, clone size, CDR3 length, V gene, CDR3 protein, CDR3 DNA. D genes are given only for firm matches. Clone sizes are given selectively: once, few, many, or a class where the clone is expanded.

D gene: -
J gene: TRBJ1-2
clone size: -
CDR3 length: 13
V gene: TRBV7-9
CDR3 protein: CASSLVGTPGYTF
CDR3 DNA: TGTGCCAGCAGCTTAGTCGGCACCCCCGGCTACACCTTC

D gene: -
J gene: TRBJ1-2
clone size: -
CDR3 length: 17
V gene: TRBV7-9
CDR3 protein: CASSPEGRVTTNYGYTF
CDR3 DNA: TGTGCCAGCAGCCCAGAGGGGAGGGTGACAACTAACTATGGCTACACCTTC

D gene: -
J gene: TRBJ1-5
clone size: -
CDR3 length: 18
V gene: TRBV6-5
CDR3 protein: CASSYIGQGRRSNQPQHF
CDR3 DNA: TGTGCCAGCAGTTATATCGGGCAGGGCAGGAGGAGCAATCAGCCCCAGCATTTT

D gene: TRBD2
J gene: TRBJ2-5
clone size: -
CDR3 length: 16
V gene: TRBV6-1
CDR3 protein: CASSRGGDWSQETQYF
CDR3 DNA: TGTGCCAGCAGCCGGGGGGGCGATTGGAGCCAAGAGACCCAGTACTTC

D gene: TRBD2
J gene: TRBJ2-1
clone size: medium-sized
CDR3 length: 16
V gene: TRBV6-2/TRBV6-3
CDR3 protein: CASSSPRGGSYNEQFF
CDR3 DNA: TGTGCCAGCAGCTCCCCTCGGGGGGGCTCCTACAATGAGCAGTTCTTC

D gene: TRBD2
J gene: TRBJ2-5
clone size: -
CDR3 length: 17
V gene: TRBV20-1
CDR3 protein: CSARDGVPSGGEETQYF
CDR3 DNA: TGCAGTGCTAGAGATGGGGTGCCGAGTGGGGGGGAGGAGACCCAGTACTTC

D gene: TRBD1
J gene: TRBJ2-7
clone size: -
CDR3 length: 17
V gene: TRBV4-2
CDR3 protein: CASSQEWRTGESNEQYF
CDR3 DNA: TGTGCCAGCAGCCAAGAATGGCGGACAGGGGAGTCGAACGAGCAGTACTTC

D gene: -
J gene: TRBJ2-5
clone size: -
CDR3 length: 15
V gene: TRBV6-5
CDR3 protein: CASSSDRDRQETQYF
CDR3 DNA: TGTGCCAGCAGTTCAGATCGGGACCGCCAAGAGACCCAGTACTTC

D gene: -
J gene: TRBJ1-3
clone size: -
CDR3 length: 15
V gene: TRBV12-3/TRBV12-4
CDR3 protein: CASRTGRTTGNTIYF
CDR3 DNA: TGTGCCAGCAGGACGGGACGGACAACTGGAAACACCATATATTTT

D gene: -
J gene: TRBJ1-2
clone size: -
CDR3 length: 14
V gene: TRBV12-2
CDR3 protein: CASRLVRDGYGYTF
CDR3 DNA: TGTGCAAGTCGCTTGGTCAGGGACGGCTATGGCTACACCTTC